The clone carrying this T cell receptor (beta chain) was detected many times. Its antigen is currently unknown. These data come from a study of T cells in Graves' hyperthyroidism and ophthalmopathy. Amplification targeted TCR beta CDR3 regions from RNA transcripts. First-round RT-PCR of the TCR CDR3 relied on the HTBI primer set. TCRdb redid the calling of the multiplex PCR reads with MiXCR, one entry per CDR3 protein. The table records some 580,000 distinct CDR3 sequences, roughly 15% of them present only once. Roughly 9.1 ml of fresh peripheral blood supplied the PBMCs. After removal of 6 bases from V and 6 bases from J, the junction contained 5 bases not matched to a gene. The CDR3 sequence is 15 residues long. The germline gives CDR1 SNHLY, CDR2 FYNNEI. Study-wide results and limits: Also found in blood were most expanded thyroid clonotypes above 0.001.

This chain uses TRBV2 with TRBJ2-1; 13 bases are a match to TRBD2. The receptor was isolated from a woman aged 40 to 49 with Graves' ophthalmopathy. Specimen: blood. The CDR3 sequence: CASRRTSGSSNEQFF. CDR3 bases: TGTGCCAGCAGAAGGACTAGCGGGAGTTCCAATGAGCAGTTCTTC.